This TCR beta chain was captured by sequencing in a study of T cells after yellow fever vaccination. Study-wide points: Once the booster was given, most primary-vaccination clones reappeared, at over 95% for CD4 and roughly 90% for CD8. Abundant bulk-population clonotypes could contaminate the FACS-sorted repertoires. Weaker overall was a secondary response that nonetheless peaked faster, on day 5 versus 15.

This clonotype has a count of ten or more. Antigen specificity is unknown. Germline CDR1 reads SEHNR; CDR2 reads FQNEAQ (reference sequence). V lost 3 bases and J 1 base, leaving 12 bases between the germline ends. The CDR3 length is 16 residues. UMIs and a universal primer site were added when TCR cDNA was made by 5'RACE template switching. MiXCR, run by TCRdb on the 5' RACE reads, gives a single entry per CDR3 protein. The sample carries roughly 74,000 distinct CDR3 sequences, around 6.5% recorded once. V and J are TRBV7-9 and TRBJ2-2, with D possibly TRBD1 on 5 matching bases. The TCR comes from a man aged 18 to 35 who received the YFV17D yellow fever vaccine. The sequencing used CD8+ T cells sorted from PBMCs, collected 5 days after the first yellow fever vaccination. The CDR3 bases are TGTGCCAGCAGCTTTAGTGGGGCCATGAACACCGGGGAGCTGTTTTTT. It encodes CASSFSGAMNTGELFF.